This entry is about one T cell receptor beta chain. The sequencing template was cDNA reverse transcribed from extracted RNA. Sequenced by immunoSEQ multiplex PCR; TCRdb stores in-frame clones only, minus some. The top ten hold about 15% of the sample, which has 150,000 or so clones, around 86% seen once. The data are from a study of CD8+ T cells in alopecia areata. Study as a whole: Tofacitinib exposure lasted 6 to 18 months, followed by 6 months off drug.

It was from alopecia areata patients that lesional scalp punch biopsies and peripheral blood were collected. CD4+ and CD8+ T cells were sorted from PBMCs. This sample comprised CD8+ T cells sorted from blood, obtained at week 0. This sequence was found in a human donor with alopecia areata.

The CDR3 DNA sequence: TGTGCCACCCAACCAGGACCGTACACCGGGGAGCTGTTTTTT. Encoded protein: CATQPGPYTGELFF. The rearrangement links TRBV27 to TRBJ2-2; D not resolved. Trimming left V 10 bases short and J 3 bases short, with 15 bases between. Germline-derived CDR1 and CDR2 are MNHEY and SMNVEV (reference sequence). The CDR3 spans 14 residues.